The 15 T cell receptor beta chains in this list originate from one sample, sequenced in a study of technical replicates of blood from a handful of donors. Measured with immunoSEQ multiplex PCR; TCRdb has only the in-frame clones, and not every one. The sample lists 55,000 to 75,000 clones, approximately 92% seen once, with more than 3.5% in the top ten. Sample: PBMCs. The receptors originated from a human donor in good health. Some clones in this sample may be carry-over from other donors' samples.

The rearrangement uses TRBV7-3 and TRBJ2-3; TRBD2 agrees at 7 bases. The CDR3 is 13 amino acids. V lost 4 bases, J lost 3 bases, and 1 base stayed unmatched. Germline V gene lookup returns CDR1 SGHTA and CDR2 FQGTGA. The CDR3 sequence: CASSSAGTDTQYF. DNA for the CDR3: TGTGCCAGCAGCTCAGCGGGGACAGATACGCAGTATTTT.

The chain recombines TRBV10-3 with TRBJ1-1; weak D call: TRBD1 (5 bases). The CDR3 loop spans 14 amino acids. Germline lookup yields CDR1 ENHRY and CDR2 SYGVKD. The V end was cut by 4 bases, the J end by 4 bases, with 13 bases between. The CDR3 nucleotides are TGTGCCATCAGTGTGCTGAGGGGAGGCACTGAAGCTTTCTTT. This translates into CAISVLRGGTEAFF.

The gene calls are TRBV11-2 and TRBJ1-6, with 10 bases aligning to TRBD1. From germline, CDR1 is SGHAT and CDR2 FQNNGV. The ends lost 8 bases at V and 10 bases at J; junction bases unmatched: 14. There are 16 residues in the CDR3. The CDR3 DNA sequence: TGTGCCAGCCGAAGTCCCAGACAGGGGGCAAGATCACCCCTCCACTTT. Its translation: CASRSPRQGARSPLHF.

The chain is built from TRBV4-2 and TRBJ1-1, with D tentatively TRBD1 (6 bases). With 1 base removed from V and 1 base from J, the gap between germline ends came to 7 bases. Per germline, CDR1 LGHNA and CDR2 YNFKEQ. The CDR3 is made up of 14 amino acids. CDR3 sequence: CASSQADRNTEAFF. The DNA for the CDR3 is TGTGCCAGCAGCCAAGCGGACAGGAACACTGAAGCTTTCTTT.

The chain links TRBV9 to TRBJ1-2; possibly TRBD1 for D (6 bases). The V end lost 4 bases, the J end lost 2 bases, and 9 bases lay between the germline ends. The CDR3 extends over 13 amino acids. Germline CDR1 is SGDLS and CDR2 is YYNGEE. The CDR3: CASSLDRNYGYTF. The CDR3 DNA sequence: TGTGCCAGCAGCTTGGACAGAAACTATGGCTACACCTTC.

This clone appeared a single time. The CDR3 here is CASSYQTGQPQHF. The CDR3 region has the DNA TGTGCCAGCAGTTACCAAACGGGTCAGCCCCAGCATTTT. V gene TRBV6-6 combines with J gene TRBJ1-5; D gene unclear. Trimming left V 2 bases short and J 6 bases short, with 8 bases between. The CDR3 is made up of 13 amino acids. The germline gives CDR1 MNHNY, CDR2 SVGAGI (reference sequence).

The rearrangement links TRBV19 to TRBJ2-7; 7 bases agree with TRBD1. There are 14 residues in the CDR3. After removal of 4 bases from V and 4 bases from J, the junction contained 7 bases not matched to a gene. Germline loops: CDR1 LNHDA, CDR2 SQIVND (reference sequence). This CDR3 reads CASSNRQGRYEQYF. Written as DNA, the CDR3 is TGTGCCAGTAGTAACCGACAGGGTCGATACGAGCAGTACTTC.

The chain carries TRBV11-2 and TRBJ1-6; D not resolved. The germline CDR1 and CDR2 sequences are SGHAT and FQNNGV. Trimming pared 7 bases from V and 8 bases from J, leaving 12 bases between. The CDR3 length is 13 residues. The CDR3 reads CASTRETYSPLHF. CDR3 DNA: TGTGCCAGCACGAGGGAAACTTATTCACCCCTCCACTTT.

The genes are TRBV6-5 and TRBJ2-7, with 7 bases lining up with TRBD1. J gave up 2 bases and V 6 bases, and 7 bases lay outside the gene matches. Germline lookup yields CDR1 MNHEY and CDR2 SVGAGI. The CDR3 totals 14 residues. Here the CDR3 DNA reads TGTGCCAGCAGCCCACGGGACAGACCCTACGAGCAGTACTTC. Translating gives CASSPRDRPYEQYF.

This chain connects TRBV2 to TRBJ2-5; 7 bases line up with TRBD2. CDR3 length equals 13 residues. V was pared by 6 bases and J by 1 base, with 2 bases of the junction left unmatched. Germline V gene lookup returns CDR1 SNHLY and CDR2 FYNNEI. CDR3: CASSPSGQETQYF. The DNA for the CDR3 is TGTGCCAGCAGCCCTAGCGGCCAAGAGACCCAGTACTTC.

The gene calls are TRBV27 and TRBJ1-1, with 8 bases matching TRBD1. This CDR3 is 13 amino acids long. Trimming cost V 7 bases and J 1 base; bases outside gene matches: 2. Germline V gene sequence: CDR1 MNHEY, CDR2 SMNVEV (reference sequence). The DNA for the CDR3 is TGTGCCAGCACCAGGGGGCGGAACACTGAAGCTTTCTTT. It translates to CASTRGRNTEAFF.

The chain has TRBV9 and TRBJ2-3, with 13 bases identical to TRBD2. The V gene's germline CDR1 is SGDLS and CDR2 YYNGEE. The CDR3 sequence is 17 residues long. V shed 4 bases and J 2 bases; nucleotides not matched to a gene: 7. The CDR3 sequence: CASSSWTSGGLTDTQYF. The DNA of the CDR3 is TGTGCCAGCAGCAGCTGGACTAGCGGGGGACTCACAGATACGCAGTATTTT.

This chain joins TRBV7-9 and TRBJ2-7; the D gene is possibly TRBD1 (7 bases). Germline CDR1 and CDR2: SEHNR and FQNEAQ (reference sequence). The CDR3 length is 14 residues. Trimming left V 5 bases short and J 2 bases short, with 13 bases between. CDR3 region: CASSRGTVTYEQYF. CDR3 nucleotides: TGTGCCAGCAGCCGGGGGACAGTCACCTACGAGCAGTACTTC.

The chain recombines TRBV19 with TRBJ2-3; unclear D gene. Per germline, CDR1 LNHDA and CDR2 SQIVND (reference sequence). Trimming shortened V by 0 bases and J by 6 bases, and 4 bases separated the two germline ends. The CDR3 extends over 12 amino acids. CDR3 sequence: CASSIERDTQYF. CDR3 DNA: TGTGCCAGTAGTATAGAGAGGGATACGCAGTATTTT. Full variable domain (missing parts from reference TRBV19 and TRBJ2-3): DGGITQSPKYLFRKEGQNVTLSCEQNLNHDAMYWYRQDPGQGLRLIYYSQIVNDFQKGDIAEGYSVSREKKESFPLTVTSAQKNPTAFYLCASSIERDTQYFGPGTRLTVL.

The gene calls are TRBV28 and TRBJ1-5; D remains unclear. The germline V gene encodes CDR1 MDHEN and CDR2 SYDVKM. The ends were cut back, 3 bases at V and 2 bases at J, with 11 bases in the middle. CDR3 length: 15 residues. CDR3 in amino acids: CASSLTRRGNQPQHF. The CDR3 DNA reads as TGTGCCAGCAGTTTGACCAGGAGGGGCAATCAGCCCCAGCATTTT.